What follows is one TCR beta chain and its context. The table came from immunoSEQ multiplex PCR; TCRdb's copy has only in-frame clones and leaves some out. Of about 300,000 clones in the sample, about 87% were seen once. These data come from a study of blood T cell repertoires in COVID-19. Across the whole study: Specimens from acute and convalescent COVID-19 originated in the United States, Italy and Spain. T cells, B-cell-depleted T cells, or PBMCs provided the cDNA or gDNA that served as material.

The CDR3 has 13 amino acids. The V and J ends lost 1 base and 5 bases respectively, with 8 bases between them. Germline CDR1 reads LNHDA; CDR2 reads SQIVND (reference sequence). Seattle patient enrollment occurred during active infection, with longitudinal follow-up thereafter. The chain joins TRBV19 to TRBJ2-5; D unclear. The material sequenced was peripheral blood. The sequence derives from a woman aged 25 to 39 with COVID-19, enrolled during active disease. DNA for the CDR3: TGTGCCAGTAGTATAGCGGTTATGGAGACCCAGTACTTC. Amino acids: CASSIAVMETQYF.